This is a list of T cell receptor beta chains from one sample in a study of human T cells and chemical hapten exposure. TCRdb reprocessed the RACE reads with MiXCR, giving one entry per CDR3 protein. The data contain 300,000 to 450,000 distinct CDR3 sequences, around 5.5% of them seen just once; the ten biggest clones take up 2% to 3%. Sequencing used whole blood, obtained in connection with sensitization to the hapten diphenylcyclopropenone (DPC). These receptors were taken from a woman aged 45 to 65 with alopecia areata. Some clones in this sample may be carry-over from other donors' samples. CDR3s include the opening cysteine and the closing phenylalanine or tryptophan. D genes are given only for firm matches. The size of a clone is reported for some rows only, either as once, few or many, or as a class for expanded clones.

clone_size,d_call,j_call,v_call,cdr3_aa,cdr3_nt
few,.,TRBJ1-1,TRBV20-1,CSAPLSRARNTEAFF,TGCAGTGCCCCCCTCTCGAGGGCACGAAACACTGAAGCTTTCTTT
many,.,TRBJ2-7,TRBV18,CASSPVSLEQYF,TGTGCCAGCTCACCAGTCTCCCTCGAGCAGTACTTC
many,TRBD1,TRBJ1-5,TRBV7-9,CASTPDRGGQPQHF,TGTGCCAGCACGCCGGACAGGGGCGGGCAGCCCCAGCATTTT
many,.,TRBJ2-3,TRBV28,CASSLSGRASTDTQYF,TGTGCCAGCAGTTTGAGCGGCCGCGCTAGCACAGATACGCAGTATTTT
many,.,TRBJ2-2,TRBV2,CASSGGPGPGELFF,TGTGCCAGCAGTGGGGGGCCTGGTCCCGGGGAGCTGTTTTTT
.,.,TRBJ2-7,TRBV6-1,CASIEGGSNYEQYF,TGTGCCAGCATCGAAGGGGGGTCGAACTACGAGCAGTACTTC
.,.,TRBJ1-4,TRBV20-1,CSASSGSTNEKLFF,TGCAGTGCGTCATCAGGCTCAACTAATGAAAAACTGTTTTTT
.,.,TRBJ2-1,TRBV10-3,CAISGGTGGEQFF,TGTGCCATCAGTGGCGGTACAGGCGGTGAGCAGTTCTTC
few,.,TRBJ1-1,TRBV9,CASSDGPTNTEAFF,TGTGCCAGCAGCGACGGTCCTACGAACACTGAAGCTTTCTTT
many,.,TRBJ2-5,TRBV28,CASTASEETQYF,TGTGCCAGCACCGCTTCAGAAGAGACCCAGTACTTC
.,.,TRBJ1-1,TRBV29-1,CSVRRTLNTEAFF,TGCAGCGTCCGCAGGACATTGAACACTGAAGCTTTCTTT
many,.,TRBJ2-7,TRBV3-1,CASSPDRSYEQYF,TGTGCCAGCAGCCCGGATAGATCCTACGAGCAGTACTTC
few,.,TRBJ2-2,TRBV18,CASSLRRGSGDTGELFF,TGTGCCAGCTCCCTCAGAAGAGGTAGCGGAGACACCGGGGAGCTGTTTTTT
.,TRBD1,TRBJ1-4,TRBV28,CASSDRVEANEKLFF,TGTGCCAGCAGTGACAGGGTCGAAGCTAATGAAAAACTGTTTTTT
.,.,TRBJ2-1,TRBV28,CASSSALDYNEQFF,TGTGCCAGCAGTTCCGCTTTGGACTACAATGAGCAGTTCTTC
few,.,TRBJ2-7,TRBV20-1,CSARDPTRAGAIGEQYF,TGCAGTGCTAGAGACCCCACCCGCGCCGGGGCCATAGGGGAGCAGTACTTC
many,.,TRBJ2-7,TRBV15,CATSLASSYEQYF,TGTGCCACCTCGCTAGCGAGCTCCTACGAGCAGTACTTC
few,.,TRBJ1-5,TRBV27,CASSLFGGGADNQPQHF,TGTGCCAGCAGTTTATTTGGGGGAGGGGCAGACAATCAGCCCCAGCATTTT
many,.,TRBJ2-1,TRBV28,CASSLAGGRRNEQFF,TGTGCCAGCAGCCTTGCTGGGGGGCGTCGCAATGAGCAGTTCTTC
.,.,TRBJ2-7,TRBV3-1,CASSQDPDSKYEQYF,TGTGCCAGCAGCCAAGATCCTGATAGCAAGTACGAGCAGTACTTC
.,.,TRBJ1-1,TRBV11-2,CASSFPTVSNTEAFF,TGTGCCAGCAGCTTCCCGACGGTATCGAACACTGAAGCTTTCTTT
.,TRBD2,TRBJ2-7,TRBV3-1,CASSQFAGGLSEQYF,TGTGCCAGCAGCCAGTTTGCGGGAGGGTTATCCGAGCAGTACTTC
many,.,TRBJ1-6,TRBV5-1,CASRQDSDNSPLHF,TGCGCCAGCCGCCAAGATTCTGATAATTCACCCCTCCACTTT
few,.,TRBJ1-3,TRBV7-2,CASSLAGRGTGNTIYF,TGTGCCAGCAGCTTAGCGGGCAGGGGAACTGGAAACACCATATATTTT
many,TRBD1,TRBJ1-1,TRBV30,CAWRPQGAMNTEAFF,TGTGCCTGGAGGCCACAGGGGGCCATGAACACTGAAGCTTTCTTT
many,.,TRBJ1-2,TRBV6-2/TRBV6-3,CASSYVDSLYGYTF,TGTGCCAGCAGTTACGTCGACAGTCTATATGGCTACACCTTC
few,.,TRBJ1-1,TRBV27,CASSTGPIQNTEAFF,TGTGCCAGCAGTACGGGACCGATACAGAACACTGAAGCTTTCTTT
many,.,TRBJ2-1,TRBV29-1,CSGEGSSYNEQFF,TGCAGCGGTGAAGGGAGCTCCTACAATGAGCAGTTCTTC
.,.,TRBJ1-2,TRBV18,CASSRRDARANYGYTF,TGTGCCAGCTCACGACGGGACGCCCGAGCTAACTATGGCTACACCTTC
.,.,TRBJ1-6,TRBV7-8,CATIPVSNAATSYNSPLHF,TGTGCCACCATCCCAGTGAGCAATGCTGCAACCTCCTATAATTCACCCCTCCACTTT
.,.,TRBJ2-1,TRBV14,CASSQELEQFF,TGTGCCAGCAGCCAAGAATTGGAGCAGTTCTTC
few,TRBD1,TRBJ2-7,TRBV5-1,CASSWSQGPPYEQYF,TGCGCCAGCAGCTGGTCACAGGGGCCCCCCTACGAGCAGTACTTC
many,TRBD1,TRBJ1-1,TRBV7-9,CASSPRDRLNTEAFF,TGTGCCAGCAGCCCACGGGACAGGTTGAACACTGAAGCTTTCTTT
many,.,TRBJ1-2,TRBV28,CASSSTGNGYTF,TGTGCCAGCAGTTCTACAGGGAATGGCTACACCTTC
.,.,TRBJ1-1,TRBV7-9,CASSLDQTTEAFF,TGTGCCAGCAGCTTGGACCAAACCACTGAAGCTTTCTTT
many,TRBD2,TRBJ2-1,TRBV20-1,CSARDQEASGNEQFF,TGCAGTGCTAGAGATCAGGAGGCTAGCGGCAATGAGCAGTTCTTC
many,TRBD1,TRBJ1-2,TRBV7-2,CASSLRPQGSLTNYGYTF,TGTGCCAGCAGCTTAAGGCCACAGGGGTCCCTCACTAACTATGGCTACACCTTC
.,.,TRBJ2-1,TRBV28,CATYRGGTADEQFF,TGTGCCACCTACCGAGGGGGAACAGCGGATGAGCAGTTCTTC
many,.,TRBJ2-7,TRBV20-1,CSARPRDGSSYEQYF,TGCAGTGCTAGACCCCGGGACGGAAGCTCCTACGAGCAGTACTTC
many,TRBD2,TRBJ2-1,TRBV6-2/TRBV6-3,CASMEAGGYNEQFF,TGTGCCAGCATGGAGGCGGGAGGCTACAATGAGCAGTTCTTC